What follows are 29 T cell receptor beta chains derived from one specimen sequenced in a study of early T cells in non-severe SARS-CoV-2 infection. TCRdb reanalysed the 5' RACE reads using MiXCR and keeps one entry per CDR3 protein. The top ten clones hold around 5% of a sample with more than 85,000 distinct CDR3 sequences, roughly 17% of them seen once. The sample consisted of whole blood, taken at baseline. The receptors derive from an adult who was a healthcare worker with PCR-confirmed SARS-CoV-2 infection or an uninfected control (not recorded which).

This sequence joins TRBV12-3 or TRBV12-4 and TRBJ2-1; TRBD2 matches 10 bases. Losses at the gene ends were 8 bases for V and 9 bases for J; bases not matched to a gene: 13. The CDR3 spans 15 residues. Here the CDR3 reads CASWSPLAGVSEQFF. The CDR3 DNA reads TGTGCCAGCTGGAGCCCTCTAGCGGGGGTCAGTGAGCAGTTCTTC.

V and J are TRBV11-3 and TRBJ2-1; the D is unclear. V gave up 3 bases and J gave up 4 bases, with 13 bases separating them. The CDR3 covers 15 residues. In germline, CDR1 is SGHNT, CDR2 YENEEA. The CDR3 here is CASSLDRVLYNEQFF. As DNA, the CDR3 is TGTGCCAGCAGCTTGGACCGGGTGTTATACAATGAGCAGTTCTTC. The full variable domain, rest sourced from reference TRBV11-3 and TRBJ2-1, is EAGVVQSPRYKIIEKKQPVAFWCNPISGHNTLYWYLQNLGQGPELLIRYENEEAVDDSQLPKDRFSAERLKGVDSTLKIQPAELGDSAVYLCASSLDRVLYNEQFFGPGTRLTVL.

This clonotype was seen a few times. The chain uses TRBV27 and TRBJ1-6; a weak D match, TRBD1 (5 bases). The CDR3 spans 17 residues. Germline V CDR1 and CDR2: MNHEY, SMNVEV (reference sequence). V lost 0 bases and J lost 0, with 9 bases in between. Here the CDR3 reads CASSLSTANSYNSPLHF. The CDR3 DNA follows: TGTGCCAGCAGTTTATCGACAGCCAACTCCTATAATTCACCCCTCCACTTT.

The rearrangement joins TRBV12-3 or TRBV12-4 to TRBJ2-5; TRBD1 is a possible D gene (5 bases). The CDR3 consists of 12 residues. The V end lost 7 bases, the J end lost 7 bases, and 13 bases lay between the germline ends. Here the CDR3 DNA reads TGTGCCAGCACCAAGGGGTCCGGGACCCAGTACTTC. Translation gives CASTKGSGTQYF.

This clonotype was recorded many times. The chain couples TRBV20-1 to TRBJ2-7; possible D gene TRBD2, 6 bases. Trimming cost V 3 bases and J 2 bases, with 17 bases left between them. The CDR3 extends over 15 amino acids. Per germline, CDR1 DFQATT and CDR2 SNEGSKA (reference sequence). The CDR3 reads CSARDTAGPPYEQYF. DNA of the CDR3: TGCAGTGCTAGGGACACAGCGGGTCCCCCCTACGAGCAGTACTTC.

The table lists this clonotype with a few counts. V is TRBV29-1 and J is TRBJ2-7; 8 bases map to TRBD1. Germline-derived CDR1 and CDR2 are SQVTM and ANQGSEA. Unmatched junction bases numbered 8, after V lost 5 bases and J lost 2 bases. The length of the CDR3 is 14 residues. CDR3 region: CSVILGQAPYEQYF. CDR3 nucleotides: TGCAGCGTTATCTTGGGACAGGCCCCCTACGAGCAGTACTTC.

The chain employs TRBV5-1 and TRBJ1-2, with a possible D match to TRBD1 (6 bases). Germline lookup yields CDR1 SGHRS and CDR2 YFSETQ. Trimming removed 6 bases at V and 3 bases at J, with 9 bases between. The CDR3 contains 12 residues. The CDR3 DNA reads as TGCGCCAGCACTGAGGGGGACTATGGCTACACCTTC. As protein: CASTEGDYGYTF.

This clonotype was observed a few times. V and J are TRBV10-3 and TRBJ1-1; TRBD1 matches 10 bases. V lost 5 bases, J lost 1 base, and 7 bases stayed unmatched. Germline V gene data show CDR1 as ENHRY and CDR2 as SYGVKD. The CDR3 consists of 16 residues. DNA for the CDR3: TGTGCCATCAGTCCAACTCGGACAGGGGGGAACACTGAAGCTTTCTTT. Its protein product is CAISPTRTGGNTEAFF.

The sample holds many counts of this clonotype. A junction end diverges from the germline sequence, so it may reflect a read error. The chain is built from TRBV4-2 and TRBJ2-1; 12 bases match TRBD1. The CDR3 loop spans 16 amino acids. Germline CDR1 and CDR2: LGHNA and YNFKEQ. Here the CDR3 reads CASSPQGQGAQYRLIF. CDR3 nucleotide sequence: TGTGCCAGCAGCCCACAGGGACAGGGGGCGCAGTATAGGTTGATCTTC.

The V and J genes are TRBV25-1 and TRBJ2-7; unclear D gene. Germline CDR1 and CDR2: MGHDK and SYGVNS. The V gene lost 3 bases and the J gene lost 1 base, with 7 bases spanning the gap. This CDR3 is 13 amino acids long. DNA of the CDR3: TGTGCCAGCAGTGATACGCCTTCCTACGAGCAGTACTTC. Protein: CASSDTPSYEQYF.

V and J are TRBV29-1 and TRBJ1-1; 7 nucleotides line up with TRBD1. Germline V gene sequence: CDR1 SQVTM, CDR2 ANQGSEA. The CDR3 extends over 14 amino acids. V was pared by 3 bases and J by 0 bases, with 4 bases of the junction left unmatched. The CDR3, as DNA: TGCAGCGTTGAGACAGGGTTCGTGAACACTGAAGCTTTCTTT. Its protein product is CSVETGFVNTEAFF.

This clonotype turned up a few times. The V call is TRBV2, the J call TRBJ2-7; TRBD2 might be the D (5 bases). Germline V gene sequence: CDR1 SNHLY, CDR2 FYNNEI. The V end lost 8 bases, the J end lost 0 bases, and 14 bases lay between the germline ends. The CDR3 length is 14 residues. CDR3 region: CASRSSGLSYEQYF. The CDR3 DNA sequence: TGTGCCAGCCGATCGAGCGGACTCTCCTACGAGCAGTACTTC.

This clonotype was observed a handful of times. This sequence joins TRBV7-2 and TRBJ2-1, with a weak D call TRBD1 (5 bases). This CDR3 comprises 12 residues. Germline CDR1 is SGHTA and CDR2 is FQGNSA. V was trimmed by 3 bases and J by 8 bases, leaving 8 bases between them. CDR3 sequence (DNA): TGTGCCAGCAGCTTTAACAGGCATGAGCAGTTCTTC. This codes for CASSFNRHEQFF.

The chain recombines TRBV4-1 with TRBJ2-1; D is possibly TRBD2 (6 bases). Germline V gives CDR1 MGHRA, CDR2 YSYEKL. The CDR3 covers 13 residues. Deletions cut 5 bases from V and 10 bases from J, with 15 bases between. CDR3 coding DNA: TGCGCCAGCAGCAAACCACTAGCTCGCGAGCAGTTCTTC. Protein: CASSKPLAREQFF.

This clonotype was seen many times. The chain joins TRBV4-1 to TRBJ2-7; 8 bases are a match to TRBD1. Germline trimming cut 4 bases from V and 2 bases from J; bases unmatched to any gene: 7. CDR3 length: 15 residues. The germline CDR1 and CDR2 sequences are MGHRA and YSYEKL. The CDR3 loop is CASSPNRDRPYEQYF. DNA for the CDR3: TGCGCCAGCAGCCCGAACCGGGACAGGCCCTACGAGCAGTACTTC.

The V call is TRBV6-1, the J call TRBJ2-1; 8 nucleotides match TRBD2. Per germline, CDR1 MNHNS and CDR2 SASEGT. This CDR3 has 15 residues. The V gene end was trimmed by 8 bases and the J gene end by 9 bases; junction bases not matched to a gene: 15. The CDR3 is CASELREGWVCEQFF. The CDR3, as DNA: TGTGCCAGCGAGCTACGGGAGGGCTGGGTTTGTGAGCAGTTCTTC.

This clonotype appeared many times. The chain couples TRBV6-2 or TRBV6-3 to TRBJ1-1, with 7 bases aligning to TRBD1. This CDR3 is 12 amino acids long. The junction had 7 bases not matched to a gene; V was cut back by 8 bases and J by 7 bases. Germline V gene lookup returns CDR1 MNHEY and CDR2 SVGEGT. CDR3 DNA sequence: TGTGCCAGCGGGCGACAGGGCTATGAAGCTTTCTTT. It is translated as CASGRQGYEAFF.

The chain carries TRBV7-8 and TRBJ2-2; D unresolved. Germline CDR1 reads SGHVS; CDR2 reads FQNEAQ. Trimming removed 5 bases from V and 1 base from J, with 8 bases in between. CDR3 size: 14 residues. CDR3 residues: CASSLTVNTGELFF. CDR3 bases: TGTGCCAGCAGCCTAACAGTGAACACCGGGGAGCTGTTTTTT.

The CDR3 DNA follows: TGCAGTGCTAACACCGGGACTAGATTAGCGAATGAGCAGTTCTTC. Protein product: CSANTGTRLANEQFF. This rearrangement joins TRBV20-1 to TRBJ2-1, with TRBD2 matching over 8 bases. Germline-derived CDR1 and CDR2 are DFQATT and SNEGSKA (reference sequence). V was pared by 4 bases and J by 7 bases, with 12 bases of the junction left unmatched. The CDR3 contains 15 residues.

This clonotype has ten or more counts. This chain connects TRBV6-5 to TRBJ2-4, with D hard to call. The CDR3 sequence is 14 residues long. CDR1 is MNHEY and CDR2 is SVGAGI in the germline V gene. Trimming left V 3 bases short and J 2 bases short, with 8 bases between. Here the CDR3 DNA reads TGTGCCAGCAGTTATGGGGTTTCCAAAAACATTCAGTACTTC. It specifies CASSYGVSKNIQYF.

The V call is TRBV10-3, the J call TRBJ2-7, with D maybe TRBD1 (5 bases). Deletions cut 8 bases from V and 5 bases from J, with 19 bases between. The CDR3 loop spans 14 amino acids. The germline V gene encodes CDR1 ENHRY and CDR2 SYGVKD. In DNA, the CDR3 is TGTGCCATCGCGAAGGGGCGCGAAGGGCACGAGCAGTACTTC. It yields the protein CAIAKGREGHEQYF.

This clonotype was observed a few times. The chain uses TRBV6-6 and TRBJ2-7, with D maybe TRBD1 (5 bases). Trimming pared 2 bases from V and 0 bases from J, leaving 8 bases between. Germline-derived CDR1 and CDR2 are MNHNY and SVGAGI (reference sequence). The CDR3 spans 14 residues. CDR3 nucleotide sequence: TGTGCCAGCAGTTACGCGACAGACTCCTACGAGCAGTACTTC. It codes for CASSYATDSYEQYF.

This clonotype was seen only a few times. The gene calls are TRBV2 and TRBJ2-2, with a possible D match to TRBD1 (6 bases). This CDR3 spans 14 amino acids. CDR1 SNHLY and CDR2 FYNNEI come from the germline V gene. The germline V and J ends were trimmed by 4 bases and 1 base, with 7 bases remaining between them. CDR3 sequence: CASSAGQNTGELFF. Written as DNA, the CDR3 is TGTGCCAGCAGTGCGGGACAGAACACCGGGGAGCTGTTTTTT.

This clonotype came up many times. CDR3: CASTTWLAGDQNEQFF. In DNA form, the CDR3 reads TGTGCCAGCACCACATGGTTGGCGGGAGACCAAAATGAGCAGTTCTTC. The chain couples TRBV27 to TRBJ2-1, with 7 bases matching TRBD2. Trimming at V came to 7 bases and at J to 7 bases, leaving 16 bases not matched to a gene. Germline CDR1 reads MNHEY; CDR2 reads SMNVEV (reference sequence). The CDR3 is 16 amino acids.

CDR3 residues: CASSHDLGQYEQYF. The CDR3 DNA is TGCGCCAGCAGCCATGATCTCGGCCAATACGAGCAGTACTTC. The chain uses TRBV4-3 and TRBJ2-7, with D hard to call. The CDR3 extends over 14 amino acids. V gave up 3 bases and J gave up 4 bases, with 13 bases separating them. The germline gives CDR1 LGHNA, CDR2 YSLEER.

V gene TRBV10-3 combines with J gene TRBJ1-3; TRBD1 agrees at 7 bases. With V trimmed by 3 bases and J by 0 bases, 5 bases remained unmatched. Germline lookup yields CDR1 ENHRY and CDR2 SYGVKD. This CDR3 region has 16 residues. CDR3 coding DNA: TGTGCCATCAGTGAAAAGGGGACAGTCTCTGGAAACACCATATATTTT. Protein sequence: CAISEKGTVSGNTIYF.

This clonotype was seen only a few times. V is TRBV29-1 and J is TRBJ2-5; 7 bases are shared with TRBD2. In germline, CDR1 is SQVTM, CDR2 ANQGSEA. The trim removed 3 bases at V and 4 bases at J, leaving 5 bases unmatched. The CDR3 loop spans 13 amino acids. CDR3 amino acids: CSVEGGKAETQYF. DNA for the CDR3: TGCAGCGTTGAGGGGGGGAAGGCAGAGACCCAGTACTTC. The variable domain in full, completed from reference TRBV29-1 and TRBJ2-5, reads SAVISQKPSRDICQRGTSLTIQCQVDSQVTMMFWYRQQPGQSLTLIATANQGSEATYESGFVIDKFPISRPNLTFSTLTVSNMSPEDSSIYLCSVEGGKAETQYFGPGTRLLVL.

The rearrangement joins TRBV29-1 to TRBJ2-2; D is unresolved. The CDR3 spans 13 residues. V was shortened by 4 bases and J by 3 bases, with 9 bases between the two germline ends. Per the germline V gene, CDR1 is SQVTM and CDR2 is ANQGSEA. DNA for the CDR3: TGCAGCGTTGCTGGGCAGGACACCGGGGAGCTGTTTTTT. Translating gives CSVAGQDTGELFF.

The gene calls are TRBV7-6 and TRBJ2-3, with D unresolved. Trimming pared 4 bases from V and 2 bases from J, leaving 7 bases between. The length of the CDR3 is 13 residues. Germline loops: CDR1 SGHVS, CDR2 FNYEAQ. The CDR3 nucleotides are TGTGCCAGCAGCTGGCGTCCCACAGATACGCAGTATTTT. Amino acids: CASSWRPTDTQYF.